This T cell receptor (beta chain) was sequenced in a study of cytomegalovirus exposure and HLA in healthy donors. Across the study: Genotyping showed approximately 81% of fewer than 500 donors falling in the Caucasian-associated ancestry cluster.

V lost 5 bases to trimming and J lost 2 bases, with 13 bases between them. Germline loops: CDR1 SGHTA, CDR2 FQGNSA. This CDR3 is 14 amino acids long. General study points: Rare sequences made up most TCRs, while some public TCRs were found in many donors.

PCR used 60 Vbeta primers and 13 Jbeta primers. TCRdb keeps only in-frame clones here, not all; method: immunoSEQ multiplex PCR. The table has around 190,000 clones, 79% seen once. This clone has only a few counts. The antigen remains undetermined. Sequencing input: PBMCs. The V gene is TRBV7-2, the J gene TRBJ2-7; no definite D call. This clonotype was sampled from a woman younger than 45 in good health and CMV-seropositive. The CDR3 DNA reads TGTGCCAGCAGCCCCCTGACAAGCACCTACGAGCAGTACTTC. This translates into CASSPLTSTYEQYF.